Given below is one TCR beta chain in context. As processed by the authors: Estimation of nucleated cell counts relied on the amplification of reference gene primers. TCRdb keeps only in-frame clones here, not all; method: immunoSEQ multiplex PCR. V and J calls and clone size are copied from that table; D and trimming were computed from the DNA. The table has some 200,000 clones, 70% to 85% seen once; the top ten hold roughly an eighth. The data originate from a study of blood T cell repertoires in COVID-19. Study summary: PBMCs, B-cell-depleted T cells, or T cells were the source of the cDNA or gDNA that made up the material.

This TCR was sampled from a human donor in a cohort sampled during active COVID-19. Sequenced: peripheral blood.

CDR3 sequence (DNA): TGTGCCAGCACGGATGATCAGGGCTCCTACAATGAGCAGTTCTTC. Its protein is CASTDDQGSYNEQFF. The rearrangement uses TRBV3-1 (or the pseudogene TRBV3-2) and TRBJ2-1, with a weak D call TRBD1 (5 bases). The length of the CDR3 is 15 residues. Trimming removed 7 bases at V and 0 bases at J, with 13 bases between. Per germline, CDR1 LGHDT and CDR2 YNNKEL (reference sequence).